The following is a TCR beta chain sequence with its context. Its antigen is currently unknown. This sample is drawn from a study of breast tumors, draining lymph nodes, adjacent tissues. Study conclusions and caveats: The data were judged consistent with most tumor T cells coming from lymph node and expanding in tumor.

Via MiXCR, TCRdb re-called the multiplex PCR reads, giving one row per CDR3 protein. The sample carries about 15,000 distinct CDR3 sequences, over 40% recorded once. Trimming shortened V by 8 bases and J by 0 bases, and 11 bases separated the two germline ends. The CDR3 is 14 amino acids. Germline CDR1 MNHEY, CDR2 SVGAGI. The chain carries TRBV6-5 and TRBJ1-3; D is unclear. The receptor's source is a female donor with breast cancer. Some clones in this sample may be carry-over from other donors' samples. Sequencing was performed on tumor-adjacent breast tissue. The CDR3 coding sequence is TGTGCCAGCCGGTTAGCTAGCTCTGGAAACACCATATATTTT. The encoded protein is CASRLASSGNTIYF.